Following are 3 T cell receptor beta chains from one sample sequenced in a study of blood T cell repertoires in COVID-19. Generated by immunoSEQ multiplex PCR, the TCRdb table keeps only in-frame clones and is missing some. The sample lists 150,000 or so clones; about 80% were seen once. Input material: peripheral blood. Every receptor here comes from a woman older than 75 with acute or convalescent COVID-19.

J is TRBJ2-1 and V is TRBV6-5; D is ambiguous. V lost 2 bases to trimming and J lost 5 bases, with 7 bases between them. Germline V gene lookup returns CDR1 MNHEY and CDR2 SVGAGI. The CDR3 loop spans 13 amino acids. In nucleotides, the CDR3 is TGTGCCAGCAGTTACGCCTCGGACAATGAGCAGTTCTTC. Translated, it gives CASSYASDNEQFF.

The chain carries TRBV5-1 and TRBJ1-3, with D possibly matching TRBD1 (6 bases). The CDR3 runs to 15 residues. In germline, CDR1 is SGHRS, CDR2 YFSETQ. V was cut by 4 bases and J by 4 bases, with 15 bases left in between. This CDR3 is CASSKQGSGGNTIYF. In nucleotides, the CDR3 is TGCGCCAGCAGCAAACAGGGCTCGGGGGGAAACACCATATATTTT. Complete variable domain (other parts from reference TRBV5-1 and TRBJ1-3): KAGVTQTPRYLIKTRGQQVTLSCSPISGHRSVSWYQQTPGQGLQFLFEYFSETQRNKGNFPGRFSGRQFSNSRSEMNVSTLELGDSALYLCASSKQGSGGNTIYFGEGSWLTVV.

The gene calls are TRBV19 and TRBJ1-1; perhaps TRBD1 as D (6 bases). The CDR3 length is 15 residues. The germline V and J ends were trimmed by 2 bases and 0 bases, with 10 bases remaining between them. The germline V gene has CDR1 LNHDA and CDR2 SQIVND (reference sequence). CDR3 region: CASSITGWVNTEAFF. In DNA form, the CDR3 reads TGTGCCAGTAGTATAACAGGGTGGGTGAACACTGAAGCTTTCTTT.